Below are 29 T cell receptor beta chains sequenced from a single sample in a study of OX40 agonist ivuxolimab in advanced cancers. TCRdb's copy holds only in-frame clones and misses some; the assay was immunoSEQ multiplex PCR. The table lists about 49,000 clones, about 86% of them singletons. The specimen was CD4+ or CD8+ T cells sorted from blood, collected in a trial of the OX40 agonist ivuxolimab. The receptors come from an adult with an advanced solid tumor such as melanoma, head and neck, liver or kidney cancer.

The chain couples TRBV6-5 to TRBJ2-6; D is ambiguous. Looked up from germline, CDR1 is MNHEY and CDR2 is SVGAGI. Trimming cost V 0 bases and J 0 bases, with 3 bases left between them. The CDR3 totals 15 residues. The CDR3 is CASSYSISGANVLTF. The CDR3, as DNA: TGTGCCAGCAGTTACTCAATCTCTGGGGCCAACGTCCTGACTTTC.

The V gene is TRBV6-1, the J gene TRBJ1-1; the match to TRBD1 covers 7 bases. The germline V gene encodes CDR1 MNHNS and CDR2 SASEGT. V was clipped by 2 bases and J by 5 bases; unmatched bases: 8. There are 15 residues in the CDR3. CDR3 protein: CASSEPTGRKTEAFF. Written as DNA, the CDR3 is TGTGCCAGCAGTGAACCGACAGGGAGGAAAACTGAAGCTTTCTTT.

The rearrangement links TRBV6-1 to TRBJ2-7, with 8 bases fitting TRBD1. The CDR3 has 14 amino acids. Germline loops: CDR1 MNHNS, CDR2 SASEGT. Germline trimming cut 8 bases from V and 7 bases from J; bases unmatched to any gene: 13. The CDR3 nucleotides read TGTGCCAGCGGACAGGGAGATCCCTTGGGGGAGCAGTACTTC. Translating gives CASGQGDPLGEQYF.

The chain has TRBV9 and TRBJ2-5, with 7 bases aligning to TRBD2. This CDR3 contains 14 residues. Trimming removed 4 bases from V and 6 bases from J; junction bases left unmatched: 9. Germline CDR1 reads SGDLS; CDR2 reads YYNGEE. The CDR3 loop reads CASSSPTSPQTQYF. The CDR3 DNA follows: TGTGCCAGCAGCTCACCGACTAGCCCGCAGACCCAGTACTTC.

V usage is TRBV28 and J usage is TRBJ1-6; 10 positions match TRBD1. Germline CDR1 and CDR2: MDHEN and SYDVKM. The CDR3 is 13 residues long. With V trimmed by 6 bases and J by 8 bases, 1 base remained unmatched. CDR3 DNA: TGTGCCAGCAGGACAGGGGGCTATTCACCCCTCCACTTT. Protein product: CASRTGGYSPLHF.

This chain joins TRBV6-5 and TRBJ2-1; 7 positions agree with TRBD1. Germline values: CDR1 MNHEY, CDR2 SVGAGI. J gave up 6 bases and V 8 bases, and 4 bases lay outside the gene matches. The CDR3 spans 12 residues. The CDR3 here is CASGRDSNEQFF. CDR3 nucleotides: TGTGCCAGCGGACGGGACAGCAATGAGCAGTTCTTC.

This clone appeared a single time. The chain carries TRBV29-1 and TRBJ2-7, with D unresolved. The CDR3 is 13 residues long. Germline assignment: CDR1 SQVTM and CDR2 ANQGSEA. The V end was cut by 5 bases, the J end by 4 bases, with 15 bases between. DNA of the CDR3: TGCAGCGTTAGTAGGGCGGAATCGTACGAGCAGTACTTC. Translating gives CSVSRAESYEQYF.

The genes are TRBV5-4 and TRBJ2-7; tentatively, D is TRBD2 (5 bases). The V end lost 3 bases, the J end lost 2 bases, and 6 bases lay between the germline ends. The CDR3 length is 12 residues. From germline, CDR1 is SGHNT and CDR2 YYREEE (reference sequence). In nucleotides, the CDR3 is TGTGCCAGCAGCTCGGGGACCTACGAGCAGTACTTC. Amino acid sequence: CASSSGTYEQYF.

The chain employs TRBV9 and TRBJ2-2; perhaps TRBD2 as D (5 bases). The length of the CDR3 is 15 residues. The germline gives CDR1 SGDLS, CDR2 YYNGEE. Trimming cost V 2 bases and J 2 bases, with 10 bases left between them. The CDR3 bases are TGTGCCAGCAGCGTTCGAAGCGGAAACACCGGGGAGCTGTTTTTT. As protein: CASSVRSGNTGELFF. Complete variable domain (other parts from reference TRBV9 and TRBJ2-2): DSGVTQTPKHLITATGQRVTLRCSPRSGDLSVYWYQQSLDQGLQFLIQYYNGEERAKGNILERFSAQQFPDLHSELNLSSLELGDSALYFCASSVRSGNTGELFFGEGSRLTVL.

The V and J genes are TRBV11-2 and TRBJ2-5; 11 bases fit TRBD2. The germline V gene has CDR1 SGHAT and CDR2 FQNNGV. This CDR3 is built from 17 residues. The J segment lost 1 base and the V segment lost 4 bases, leaving 8 bases of the junction unmatched. CDR3 bases: TGTGCCAGCAGCTACGGACTAGCGGGTGGAGGCCAAGAGACCCAGTACTTC. Protein product: CASSYGLAGGGQETQYF.

The chain links TRBV6-4 to TRBJ2-2; the D call may be TRBD1 or TRBD2 (5 bases each). Germline V lookup: CDR1 MRHNA, CDR2 SNTAGT. Trimming removed 5 bases at V and 7 bases at J, with 20 bases between. There are 16 residues in the CDR3. CDR3 sequence reads: CASSRDPPSEGGELFF. The CDR3 nucleotides read TGTGCCAGCAGTCGGGACCCCCCGTCTGAGGGCGGGGAGCTGTTTTTT.

J is TRBJ2-1 and V is TRBV4-3; the D call may be TRBD1 or TRBD2 (5 bases each). V was pared by 5 bases and J by 13 bases, with 18 bases between. Germline CDR1 reads LGHNA; CDR2 reads YSLEER. The CDR3 totals 13 residues. As DNA, the CDR3 is TGCGCCAGCAGCGTACAACCGGGACGCGTACAGTTCTTC. Translated: CASSVQPGRVQFF.

The chain recombines TRBV2 with TRBJ2-5; maybe TRBD1 (6 bases). Germline V CDR1 and CDR2: SNHLY, FYNNEI. V was pared by 6 bases and J by 0 bases, with 14 bases between. There are 15 residues in the CDR3. Here the CDR3 DNA reads TGTGCCAGCAGGGGGCTAAGGGGGTACCAAGAGACCCAGTACTTC. The encoded protein is CASRGLRGYQETQYF.

V is TRBV10-3 and J is TRBJ2-1, with 9 bases fitting TRBD2. The germline V gene encodes CDR1 ENHRY and CDR2 SYGVKD. With 3 bases clipped from V and 2 bases from J, the junction kept 2 bases outside the gene matches. The CDR3 extends over 15 amino acids. This CDR3 reads CAISEIAGAYNEQFF. DNA of the CDR3: TGTGCCATCAGTGAAATAGCGGGGGCCTACAATGAGCAGTTCTTC.

V usage is TRBV7-9 and J usage is TRBJ1-4; D is undetermined. The CDR3 length is 14 residues. Deletions cut 0 bases from V and 0 bases from J, with 2 bases between. Germline assignment: CDR1 SEHNR and CDR2 FQNEAQ (reference sequence). The CDR3 is CASSLAATNEKLFF. The CDR3, as DNA: TGTGCCAGCAGCTTAGCAGCAACTAATGAAAAACTGTTTTTT.

This chain uses TRBV28 with TRBJ2-1; D gene uncertain. Germline V gene sequence: CDR1 MDHEN, CDR2 SYDVKM. The CDR3 loop spans 15 amino acids. The V gene lost 6 bases and the J gene lost 4 bases, with 16 bases spanning the gap. The CDR3 DNA is TGTGCCAGCAGATCCGTCTCCGGCCCTTACAATGAGCAGTTCTTC. It translates to CASRSVSGPYNEQFF. Using reference TRBV28 and TRBJ2-1 for the parts outside the CDR3, the full variable domain is DVKVTQSSRYLVKRTGEKVFLECVQDMDHENMFWYRQDPGLGLRLIYFSYDVKMKEKGDIPEGYSVSREKKERFSLILESASTNQTSMYLCASRSVSGPYNEQFFGPGTRLTVL.

In this sample, this clone turned up once. This chain links TRBV6-6 with TRBJ2-5; a weak D match, TRBD1 (6 bases). The J call may not be correct, given that the DNA end is closer to TRBJ2-7. This CDR3 is built from 15 residues. Germline V gives CDR1 MNHNY, CDR2 SVGAGI (reference sequence). Written as DNA, the CDR3 is TGTGCCAGCAGTCGACAGGAGGCCCTCTCCTACGAGCAGTACTTC. Translating it yields CASSRQEALSYEQYF.

The J gene is TRBJ2-3, the V gene TRBV7-9; D uncertain. The CDR3 is 15 amino acids. Germline assignment: CDR1 SEHNR and CDR2 FQNEAQ (reference sequence). Trimming left V 2 bases short and J 2 bases short, with 11 bases between. The CDR3 coding sequence is TGTGCCAGCAGCTTACACCAAGGATACACAGATACGCAGTATTTT. Translation: CASSLHQGYTDTQYF.

The rearrangement joins TRBV7-2 to TRBJ2-3; D perhaps matches TRBD1 (5 bases). The CDR3 runs to 14 residues. Germline lookup yields CDR1 SGHTA and CDR2 FQGNSA. The V gene lost 1 base and the J gene lost 1 base, with 6 bases spanning the gap. Here the CDR3 DNA reads TGTGCCAGCAGCTTAGGACAGCGCACAGATACGCAGTATTTT. Residues: CASSLGQRTDTQYF.

J is TRBJ1-1 and V is TRBV28, with D maybe TRBD1 (5 bases). Germline CDR1 reads MDHEN; CDR2 reads SYDVKM. CDR3 size: 12 residues. Trimming cost V 0 bases and J 7 bases, with 6 bases left between them. DNA of the CDR3: TGTGCCAGCAGTTTATGGGACAATGAAGCTTTCTTT. Its translation: CASSLWDNEAFF. Drawing the rest from reference TRBV28 and TRBJ1-1, the complete variable domain is DVKVTQSSRYLVKRTGEKVFLECVQDMDHENMFWYRQDPGLGLRLIYFSYDVKMKEKGDIPEGYSVSREKKERFSLILESASTNQTSMYLCASSLWDNEAFFGQGTRLTVV.

This chain links TRBV7-8 with TRBJ2-5; no clear D gene. V was shortened by 3 bases and J by 5 bases, with 16 bases between the two germline ends. Per germline, CDR1 SGHVS and CDR2 FQNEAQ. The CDR3 contains 15 residues. This CDR3 reads CASSFTTRMVETQYF. CDR3 bases: TGTGCCAGCAGCTTTACGACCAGAATGGTTGAGACCCAGTACTTC. Variable domain in full (rest from reference TRBV7-8 and TRBJ2-5): GAGVSQSPRYKVAKRGQDVALRCDPISGHVSLFWYQQALGQGPEFLTYFQNEAQLDKSGLPSDRFFAERPEGSVSTLKIQRTQQEDSAVYLCASSFTTRMVETQYFGPGTRLLVL.

The chain uses TRBV7-7 and TRBJ2-2, with 8 bases aligning to TRBD2. From germline, CDR1 is SSHAT and CDR2 FNYEAQ (reference sequence). The CDR3 sequence is 15 residues long. Trimming removed 0 bases from V and 5 bases from J; junction bases left unmatched: 2. This chain's CDR3 is CASSLAPSGTGELFF. The CDR3 nucleotides are TGTGCCAGCAGCTTAGCGCCTAGCGGGACCGGGGAGCTGTTTTTT.

The chain couples TRBV29-1 to TRBJ2-1; 7 bases are a match to TRBD2. Germline CDR1 SQVTM, CDR2 ANQGSEA. V gave up 0 bases and J gave up 7 bases; unmatched junction bases: 9. This CDR3 is built from 15 residues. The CDR3 DNA sequence: TGCAGCGTTGAAGATCGGGCGGGAGCGATGAATGAGCAGTTCTTC. Translation gives CSVEDRAGAMNEQFF.

The chain is built from TRBV11-2 and TRBJ1-1; weak D call: TRBD1 (5 bases). The CDR3 contains 13 residues. Per germline, CDR1 SGHAT and CDR2 FQNNGV. Trimming took 3 bases from V and 6 from J, leaving 11 bases between them. The CDR3 DNA reads TGTGCCAGCAGCTTCAGCCAGGGCCCTGAAGCTTTCTTT. This translates into CASSFSQGPEAFF.

This sequence joins TRBV11-2 and TRBJ2-3; no clear D. CDR1 and CDR2 (germline): SGHAT, FQNNGV. CDR3 length equals 15 residues. V lost 0 bases to trimming and J lost 0 bases, with 7 bases between them. The CDR3 is CASSLDRPSTDTQYF. The DNA of the CDR3 is TGTGCCAGCAGCTTAGACAGGCCCAGCACAGATACGCAGTATTTT.

The rearrangement uses TRBV2 and TRBJ1-4; tentatively, D is TRBD1 (5 bases). Per germline, CDR1 SNHLY and CDR2 FYNNEI. The CDR3 totals 14 residues. Trimming left V 4 bases short and J 3 bases short, with 9 bases between. CDR3 sequence: CASSAGRANEKLFF. Written as DNA, the CDR3 is TGTGCCAGCAGTGCAGGGAGGGCTAATGAAAAACTGTTTTTT. The complete variable domain, with remaining parts taken from reference TRBV2 and TRBJ1-4, reads EPEVTQTPSHQVTQMGQEVILRCVPISNHLYFYWYRQILGQKVEFLVSFYNNEISEKSEIFDDQFSVERPDGSNFTLKIRSTKLEDSAMYFCASSAGRANEKLFFGSGTQLSVL.

This rearrangement joins TRBV27 to TRBJ2-3, with a possible D match to TRBD2 (5 bases). V was cut by 6 bases and J by 6 bases, with 19 bases left in between. The CDR3 runs 15 residues. Germline V gives CDR1 MNHEY, CDR2 SMNVEV (reference sequence). The CDR3 region has the DNA TGTGCCAGCAGCCCCTTGGGCGGGTTAGGGGATACGCAGTATTTT. Its protein product is CASSPLGGLGDTQYF.

This clone was seen just once. CDR3 amino acids: CASSPDGLSGNTIYF. The CDR3 DNA sequence: TGTGCCAGCAGCCCTGACGGACTCTCTGGAAACACCATATATTTT. The chain has TRBV6-5 and TRBJ1-3, with unresolved D. V lost 6 bases, J lost 0 bases, and 12 bases lay in between. Per germline, CDR1 MNHEY and CDR2 SVGAGI. This CDR3 has 15 residues.

The genes are TRBV6-1 and TRBJ2-7; 8 positions match TRBD1. Germline assignment: CDR1 MNHNS and CDR2 SASEGT. J lost 10 bases, V lost 6 bases, and 14 bases had no gene match. The CDR3 runs to 14 residues. The CDR3 loop reads CASRLDREGNLQYF. The CDR3 nucleotides are TGTGCCAGCAGATTGGACAGGGAAGGGAACCTCCAGTACTTC.